These 8 T cell receptor beta chains were sequenced from one sample in a study of CD8+ T cells in alopecia areata. Extracted RNA was reverse transcribed, and the resulting cDNA served as sequencing template. The table came from immunoSEQ multiplex PCR; TCRdb's copy has only in-frame clones and leaves some out. Of approximately 300,000 clones in the sample, roughly 64% were seen once. Treatment meaning: oral pan-JAK inhibitor, 5-10 mg twice daily. The specimen was CD4+ T cells sorted from blood, collected at week 24, from a patient treated with tofacitinib. The receptors here all came from a human donor with alopecia areata.

This clone has only a few counts. The J gene is TRBJ2-7, the V gene TRBV6-1; 7 nucleotides agree with TRBD2. CDR3 length: 17 amino acids. V shed 4 bases and J 1 base; nucleotides not matched to a gene: 13. The germline V gene encodes CDR1 MNHNS and CDR2 SASEGT. In nucleotides, the CDR3 is TGTGCCAGCAGTGCCAGTGGGAGGGACGGGGGGTCCTACGAGCAGTACTTC. Amino acid sequence: CASSASGRDGGSYEQYF.

This clone was picked up a small number of times. This sample also contains other DNA sequences that code for the same CDR3. The V call is TRBV7-9, the J call TRBJ2-2; no reliable D call. Germline lookup yields CDR1 SEHNR and CDR2 FQNEAQ (reference sequence). Trimming removed 2 bases from V and 1 base from J, with 2 bases in between. This CDR3 has 13 residues. CDR3 DNA sequence: TGTGCCAGCAGCTTACTGAACACCGGGGAGCTGTTTTTT. Protein sequence: CASSLLNTGELFF.

Regarding this clone: The sample holds other DNA sequences that translate to the same CDR3. This chain links TRBV29-1 with TRBJ2-6; D uncertain. V was cut by 3 bases and J by 0 bases, with 6 bases left in between. This CDR3 is built from 14 residues. CDR1 SQVTM and CDR2 ANQGSEA come from the germline V gene. CDR3 bases: TGCAGCGTTGATGAGGCCTCTGGGGCCAACGTCCTGACTTTC. It codes for CSVDEASGANVLTF.

The V call is TRBV27, the J call TRBJ2-3, with TRBD2 matching 11 bases. J lost 6 bases, V lost 5 bases, and 10 bases had no gene match. The CDR3 totals 16 residues. Per the germline V gene, CDR1 is MNHEY and CDR2 is SMNVEV (reference sequence). In nucleotides, the CDR3 is TGTGCCAGCAGTCCTACTAGCGGGGGCCGTATTGATACGCAGTATTTT. This gives the protein CASSPTSGGRIDTQYF.

The chain links TRBV29-1 to TRBJ2-7, with D unclear. This CDR3 spans 14 amino acids. The germline CDR1 and CDR2 sequences are SQVTM and ANQGSEA. Trimming left V 1 base short and J 1 base short, with 11 bases between. The CDR3 sequence is CSVEAEDGSYEQYF. The CDR3 nucleotides read TGCAGCGTTGAAGCAGAAGATGGATCCTACGAGCAGTACTTC.

The rearrangement links TRBV28 to TRBJ1-1, with D perhaps matching TRBD1 (6 bases). V shed 6 bases and J shed 10 bases, with 18 bases lying between them. The CDR3 spans 13 residues. The germline gives CDR1 MDHEN, CDR2 SYDVKM. CDR3 sequence reads: CASRSGGAARAFF. DNA for the CDR3: TGTGCCAGCAGGTCGGGGGGCGCGGCGCGAGCTTTCTTT.

This clone was observed a handful of times. The J gene is TRBJ2-1, the V gene TRBV7-3; 11 bases are shared with TRBD2. CDR1 and CDR2 (germline): SGHTA, FQGTGA. Trimming took 2 bases from V and 4 from J; bases not matched to a gene: 7. The CDR3 runs to 17 residues. This CDR3 is CASSLRSGTSGYNEQFF. CDR3 nucleotide sequence: TGTGCCAGCAGCTTACGATCCGGGACTAGCGGATACAATGAGCAGTTCTTC. The whole variable domain, filled in from reference TRBV7-3 and TRBJ2-1, reads GAGVSQTPSNKVTEKGKYVELRCDPISGHTALYWYRQSLGQGPEFLIYFQGTGAADDSGLPNDRFFAVRPEGSVSTLKIQRTERGDSAVYLCASSLRSGTSGYNEQFFGPGTRLTVL.

This chain connects TRBV14 to TRBJ2-5; D is ambiguous. V shed 0 bases and J shed 2 bases, with 10 bases lying between them. Germline V gene data show CDR1 as SGHDN and CDR2 as FVKESK. The CDR3 totals 15 residues. CDR3: CASSQDENRQETQYF. The DNA of the CDR3 is TGTGCCAGCAGCCAAGATGAGAATCGTCAAGAGACCCAGTACTTC.